This TCR beta chain was identified during a study of CD8+CD57+ T cells in acquired aplastic anemia. Selection for sequencing was limited to patients who had shown CD8+CD57+ cell expansion by flow cytometry. Germline V CDR1 and CDR2: MNHEY, SVGAGI. The CDR3 sequence is 17 residues long. V trimming: 7 bases; J trimming: 0 bases; junction bases outside the gene matches: 14. The study profiled TCR beta VDJ and CDR3 using genomic DNA as template. TCRdb passed the reads through MiXCR, listing each CDR3 protein once. The data contain roughly 250,000 distinct CDR3 sequences, approximately 86% of them singletons.

V usage is TRBV6-5 and J usage is TRBJ1-1, with 7 positions matching TRBD1. The receptor was isolated from a human donor with aplastic anemia. Specimen: sorted CD4+, CD8+, or CD8+CD57+ T cells (not recorded which) from PBMCs. This CDR3 is CASTASSGQSMNTEAFF. The CDR3 DNA is TGTGCCAGCACCGCCTCCTCGGGACAGTCGATGAACACTGAAGCTTTCTTT.